Sequencing of this T cell receptor (beta chain) was carried out in a study of regulatory T cells in long-lasting Graves disease. Assembly of TCR beta libraries relied on iRepertoire HTBI primers together with Arm-PCR of CDR3 regions. TCRdb reprocessed the multiplex PCR reads via MiXCR and lists one record per CDR3 protein. The sample holds some 370,000 distinct CDR3 sequences, about 10% seen once. The time point denotes: newly diagnosed GD, antithyroid drugs for less than 3 months. PBMCs provided the RNA from which the TCR library was made. This clonotype has a handful of counts. A far larger clone lies a single base away; this is likely a read error. A further study also used this sample, focusing on T cells in Graves' hyperthyroidism and ophthalmopathy.

The receptor comes from a woman younger than 30 with Graves disease. The sequenced sample was peripheral blood mononuclear cells (PBMCs), obtained at new diagnosis, from a patient treated with antithyroid drugs.

Here the CDR3 reads CASSYSTGAPDTQYF. CDR3 nucleotides: TGTGCCAGCAGTTACTCAACGGGAGCCCCAGATACGCAGTATTTT. The gene calls are TRBV6-9 and TRBJ2-3; D may be TRBD2 (6 bases). CDR3 length: 15 residues. Germline CDR1 MNHGY, CDR2 SVAAGI. Trimming shortened V by 3 bases and J by 4 bases, and 14 bases separated the two germline ends.